This T cell receptor (beta chain) was captured by sequencing in a study of blood T cell repertoires in COVID-19. Study context: Sites across the United States, Italy and Spain contributed samples from acute and convalescent COVID-19.

CDR1 is SGHTA and CDR2 is FQGNSA in the germline V gene. The germline V and J ends were trimmed by 2 bases and 0 bases, with 7 bases remaining between them. This CDR3 is built from 15 residues. As handled by the study authors: Reference gene primer amplification gave estimated nucleated cell counts. Produced via immunoSEQ multiplex PCR; TCRdb's table is partial and in-frame only. The V and J calls and clone size were taken over from that table, and D and trimming were inferred from the DNA. This table has over 200,000 clones, more than 85% appearing once. Sequenced: peripheral blood. V gene TRBV7-2 combines with J gene TRBJ2-2; D is uncertain. The receptor comes from a man aged 60-69 years with COVID-19, enrolled during active disease. The CDR3 here is CASSLSQTNTGELFF. In DNA form, the CDR3 reads TGTGCCAGCAGCTTATCACAGACGAACACCGGGGAGCTGTTTTTT.